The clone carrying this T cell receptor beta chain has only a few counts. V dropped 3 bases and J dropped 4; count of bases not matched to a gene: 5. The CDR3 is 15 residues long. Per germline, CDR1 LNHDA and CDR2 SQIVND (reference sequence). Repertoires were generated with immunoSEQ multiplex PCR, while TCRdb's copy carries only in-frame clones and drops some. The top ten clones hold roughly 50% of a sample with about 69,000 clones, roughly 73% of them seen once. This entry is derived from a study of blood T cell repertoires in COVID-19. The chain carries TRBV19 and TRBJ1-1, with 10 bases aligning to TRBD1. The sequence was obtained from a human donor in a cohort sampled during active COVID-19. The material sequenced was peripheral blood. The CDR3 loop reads CASSIPGQGITEAFF. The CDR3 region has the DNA TGTGCCAGTAGTATCCCGGGACAGGGGATCACTGAAGCTTTCTTT.